This entry lists 31 T cell receptor beta chains sequenced from one sample in a study of early T cells in non-severe SARS-CoV-2 infection. TCRdb passed the 5' RACE reads through MiXCR, listing each CDR3 protein once. The table has roughly 54,000 distinct CDR3 sequences, around an eighth seen once; the top ten hold roughly 5%. The sequencing input was whole blood. Source of these receptors: an adult who was a healthcare worker with PCR-confirmed SARS-CoV-2 infection or an uninfected control (not recorded which).

V gene TRBV2 combines with J gene TRBJ1-4; D ambiguous. This CDR3 is 18 amino acids long. The germline V and J ends were trimmed by 0 bases and 5 bases, with 19 bases remaining between them. Germline CDR1 reads SNHLY; CDR2 reads FYNNEI. The CDR3 region is CASSEASLRGGQNEKLFF. The CDR3 bases are TGTGCCAGCAGTGAAGCGAGTTTGCGGGGAGGCCAGAATGAAAAACTGTTTTTT.

This clonotype was seen many times. The gene calls are TRBV2 and TRBJ2-7; D may be TRBD1 (6 bases). This CDR3 comprises 14 residues. V was trimmed by 7 bases and J by 0 bases, leaving 13 bases between them. In germline, CDR1 is SNHLY, CDR2 FYNNEI. In DNA form, the CDR3 reads TGTGCCAGCACTACATCGGACAGCTCCTACGAGCAGTACTTC. Protein: CASTTSDSSYEQYF.

This clonotype was counted many times. V usage is TRBV18 and J usage is TRBJ2-3; TRBD1 is a possible D gene (6 bases). This CDR3 is 13 amino acids long. CDR1 is KGHSH, CDR2 LQKENI, per germline. V gave up 3 bases and J gave up 5 bases, with 9 bases separating them. CDR3: CASSPYREDTQYF. The CDR3 nucleotides are TGTGCCAGCTCACCCTACAGGGAAGATACGCAGTATTTT.

The genes are TRBV5-1 and TRBJ2-7, with 7 bases lining up with TRBD2. The length of the CDR3 is 15 residues. The V gene's germline CDR1 is SGHRS and CDR2 YFSETQ. V lost 5 bases, J lost 4 bases, and 12 bases stayed unmatched. The CDR3 sequence is CASRKIAGILYEQYF. The DNA for the CDR3 is TGCGCCAGCAGGAAGATAGCGGGTATTCTTTACGAGCAGTACTTC.

The rearrangement uses TRBV5-4 and TRBJ2-7, with D tentatively TRBD2 (6 bases). V shed 4 bases and J shed 2 bases, with 16 bases lying between them. Germline CDR1 is SGHNT and CDR2 is YYREEE (reference sequence). The CDR3 extends over 15 amino acids. CDR3 DNA: TGTGCCAGCAGCGCCGCCGGGACTTATGCCTACGAGCAGTACTTC. This translates into CASSAAGTYAYEQYF.

This clonotype has just a few counts. The chain recombines TRBV7-6 with TRBJ2-7, with a tentative D call TRBD2 (6 bases). Germline V gene sequence: CDR1 SGHVS, CDR2 FNYEAQ. The CDR3 has 16 amino acids. Trimming left V 5 bases short and J 2 bases short, with 19 bases between. The CDR3 sequence: CASSLQGLTFPYEQYF. DNA of the CDR3: TGTGCCAGCAGCCTACAAGGACTAACATTCCCCTACGAGCAGTACTTC.

This clonotype was recorded many times. The rearrangement links TRBV25-1 to TRBJ2-2; 12 nucleotides match TRBD1. This CDR3 comprises 15 residues. The germline CDR1 and CDR2 sequences are MGHDK and SYGVNS. After removal of 8 bases from V and 6 bases from J, the junction contained 7 bases not matched to a gene. CDR3 loop: CASAAGQGAAGELFF. The CDR3 DNA reads as TGTGCCAGCGCGGCGGGACAGGGGGCCGCCGGGGAGCTGTTTTTT.

This sequence joins TRBV11-2 and TRBJ2-3; 9 nucleotides line up with TRBD1. The CDR3 extends over 14 amino acids. The V gene end was trimmed by 7 bases and the J gene end by 5 bases; junction bases not matched to a gene: 7. The germline CDR1 and CDR2 sequences are SGHAT and FQNNGV. The CDR3 DNA reads as TGTGCCAGCAATACAAGGGACAGGGAAGATACGCAGTATTTT. Encoded protein: CASNTRDREDTQYF.

The chain is built from TRBV10-3 and TRBJ2-3, with no clear D. Germline V gene lookup returns CDR1 ENHRY and CDR2 SYGVKD. The CDR3 extends over 14 amino acids. Trimming left V 0 bases short and J 6 bases short, with 10 bases between. CDR3 protein: CAISESGSLDTQYF. The CDR3 DNA sequence: TGTGCCATCAGTGAGTCGGGCAGTCTGGATACGCAGTATTTT.

In this sample, this clonotype turned up many times. V gene TRBV29-1 combines with J gene TRBJ2-2; 7 bases match TRBD2. V shed 4 bases, J shed 6 bases, and the junction held 5 bases outside the gene matches. The germline CDR1 and CDR2 sequences are SQVTM and ANQGSEA. This CDR3 contains 13 residues. CDR3 in DNA: TGCAGCGTTGGAGCGGGGTTGTCCGGGGAGCTGTTTTTT. It encodes CSVGAGLSGELFF.

This clonotype was seen at least ten times. This sequence joins TRBV3-1 and TRBJ2-1; D might be TRBD1 (6 bases). V gave up 3 bases and J gave up 0 bases, with 12 bases separating them. The length of the CDR3 is 16 residues. Germline V lookup: CDR1 LGHDT, CDR2 YNNKEL (reference sequence). For the CDR3, the DNA is TGTGCCAGCAGCCATGGGGGCGGTAGCTCCTACAATGAGCAGTTCTTC. This translates into CASSHGGGSSYNEQFF.

This clonotype occurred many times. The rearrangement uses TRBV28 and TRBJ2-1; 12 nucleotides agree with TRBD2. V trimming: 7 bases; J trimming: 10 bases; junction bases outside the gene matches: 5. Germline-derived CDR1 and CDR2 are MDHEN and SYDVKM. The CDR3 is made up of 13 amino acids. CDR3 nucleotide sequence: TGTGCCAGCATCCCTAGCGGGAGGGCGGAGCAGTTCTTC. This codes for CASIPSGRAEQFF.

This clonotype has ten or more counts. The chain has TRBV7-9 and TRBJ2-1; 12 nucleotides match TRBD2. Trimming at V came to 7 bases and at J to 0 bases, leaving 7 bases not matched to a gene. Germline CDR1 and CDR2: SEHNR and FQNEAQ (reference sequence). CDR3 length equals 17 residues. CDR3 DNA: TGTGCCAGCACCTACCGGACTAGCGGGGTCTCCTACAATGAGCAGTTCTTC. Translated: CASTYRTSGVSYNEQFF.

The V and J genes are TRBV6-5 and TRBJ1-6; 10 positions match TRBD1. The CDR3 has 16 residues. From germline, CDR1 is MNHEY and CDR2 SVGAGI. V lost 2 bases to trimming and J lost 10 bases; unmatched junction nucleotides: 8. The CDR3 loop reads CASSYLVPGQGSPLHF. CDR3 DNA sequence: TGTGCCAGCAGTTACCTCGTCCCGGGACAGGGGTCACCCCTCCACTTT.

This clonotype was seen a handful of times. One end of the junction does not line up with germline, which may come from a read error. The CDR3 DNA reads TGTGCCAGCAGCCGCTCCGGGCAGGGGGCCTCTGAGACTGAAGTTTTCTTT. This gives the protein CASSRSGQGASETEVFF. The gene calls are TRBV7-9 and TRBJ1-1; 8 bases align to TRBD1. The CDR3 extends over 17 amino acids. CDR1 is SEHNR and CDR2 is FQNEAQ in the germline V gene (reference sequence).

This clonotype was found a few times. This chain uses TRBV12-3 or TRBV12-4 with TRBJ2-3; D gene ambiguous. Trimming took off 5 bases at V and 2 bases at J, with 8 bases between the two ends. There are 13 residues in the CDR3. The CDR3 sequence is CASSRRLTDTQYF. DNA of the CDR3: TGTGCCAGCAGTCGCCGCCTCACAGATACGCAGTATTTT.

This clonotype has a handful of counts. This sequence joins TRBV2 and TRBJ2-7, with D uncertain. V dropped 2 bases and J dropped 4 bases, with 3 bases sitting between them. The CDR3 sequence is 11 residues long. Germline lookup yields CDR1 SNHLY and CDR2 FYNNEI. CDR3 region: CASSEFYEQYF. The CDR3 coding sequence is TGTGCCAGCAGTGAATTTTACGAGCAGTACTTC. The full variable domain, in which reference TRBV2 and TRBJ2-7 provide the parts outside the CDR3, is EPEVTQTPSHQVTQMGQEVILRCVPISNHLYFYWYRQILGQKVEFLVSFYNNEISEKSEIFDDQFSVERPDGSNFTLKIRSTKLEDSAMYFCASSEFYEQYFGPGTRLTVT.

This clonotype was recorded at least ten times. This chain links TRBV12-3 or TRBV12-4 with TRBJ1-4, with 8 bases lining up with TRBD1. The CDR3 contains 14 residues. With 6 bases clipped from V and 7 bases from J, the junction kept 7 bases outside the gene matches. In DNA, the CDR3 is TGTGCCAGCAGGCAGGGGGCTCTAGGTGAAAAACTGTTTTTT. Its protein product is CASRQGALGEKLFF.

The chain carries TRBV11-2 and TRBJ2-5, with 8 bases identical to TRBD2. J lost 4 bases, V lost 5 bases, and 3 bases had no gene match. The CDR3 has 13 amino acids. CDR1 is SGHAT, CDR2 FQNNGV, per germline. This CDR3 is CASSPSGGETQYF. CDR3 DNA sequence: TGTGCCAGCAGCCCAAGCGGGGGAGAGACCCAGTACTTC.

There are a few counts of this clonotype. The chain carries TRBV20-1 and TRBJ1-1; 11 bases are shared with TRBD1. The CDR3 is made up of 17 amino acids. V was clipped by 5 bases and J by 0 bases; unmatched bases: 11. CDR1 and CDR2 (germline): DFQATT, SNEGSKA (reference sequence). Here the CDR3 DNA reads TGCAGTGCTCCGAAAGGACAGGGGGCGCGGGTGAACACTGAAGCTTTCTTT. Its translation is CSAPKGQGARVNTEAFF.

This clonotype has only a few counts. This chain joins TRBV28 and TRBJ1-6, with 7 bases lining up with TRBD1. CDR1 is MDHEN and CDR2 is SYDVKM in the germline V gene. With 11 bases clipped from V and 5 bases from J, the junction kept 3 bases outside the gene matches. CDR3 length: 12 residues. The CDR3 here is CAGGGHNSPLHF. CDR3 nucleotides: TGTGCCGGAGGGGGCCATAATTCACCCCTCCACTTT.

In this sample, this clonotype turned up many times. The rearrangement links TRBV7-2 to TRBJ1-2; D may be TRBD1 (5 bases). This CDR3 is built from 14 residues. Per the germline V gene, CDR1 is SGHTA and CDR2 is FQGNSA. Trimming cost V 3 bases and J 6 bases, with 14 bases left between them. The CDR3 reads CASSFTSREDGYTF. CDR3 DNA: TGTGCCAGCAGCTTTACAAGCAGGGAGGATGGCTACACCTTC.

This clonotype was seen more than once but under ten times. The rearrangement uses TRBV12-3 or TRBV12-4 and TRBJ1-6; D is uncertain. This CDR3 has 14 residues. The ends were cut back, 3 bases at V and 10 bases at J, with 13 bases in the middle. CDR3 protein: CASSLRVVRSPLHF. The CDR3 DNA follows: TGTGCCAGCAGTTTGAGGGTCGTTCGGTCACCCCTCCACTTT.

In its sample, this clonotype was seen a few times. The DNA of the CDR3 is TGTGCCAGCAGTTTAGCCCGCGAGCAGTTCTTC. Its translation is CASSLAREQFF. The chain couples TRBV27 to TRBJ2-1, with unresolved D. V lost 2 bases, J lost 10 bases, and 6 bases lay in between. Germline V gene sequence: CDR1 MNHEY, CDR2 SMNVEV (reference sequence). This CDR3 contains 11 residues.

This clonotype was counted many times. The chain uses TRBV12-3 or TRBV12-4 and TRBJ2-1; D not certain. Trimming took 3 bases from V and 5 from J, leaving 8 bases between them. There are 13 residues in the CDR3. The CDR3 DNA reads as TGTGCCAGCAGTTTGAGCCCCAACAATGAGCAGTTCTTC. Encoded protein: CASSLSPNNEQFF.

This clonotype was counted many times. The rearrangement uses TRBV5-5 and TRBJ2-2; D possibly corresponds to TRBD1 (6 bases). Trimming took off 2 bases at V and 4 bases at J, with 12 bases between the two ends. The CDR3 has 15 residues. Germline CDR1 and CDR2: SGHKS and YYEKEE (reference sequence). In DNA, the CDR3 is TGTGCCAGCAGCTTTAGCAGGGGCTTCACCGGGGAGCTGTTTTTT. It yields the protein CASSFSRGFTGELFF. Together with reference TRBV5-5 and TRBJ2-2, the CDR3 gives the full variable domain: DAGVTQSPTHLIKTRGQQVTLRCSPISGHKSVSWYQQVLGQGPQFIFQYYEKEERGRGNFPDRFSARQFPNYSSELNVNALLLGDSALYLCASSFSRGFTGELFFGEGSRLTVL.

This clonotype was recorded a few times. V gene TRBV6-1 combines with J gene TRBJ2-7, with a tentative D call TRBD1 (5 bases). Germline CDR1 is MNHNS and CDR2 is SASEGT. V lost 0 bases, J lost 4 bases, and 10 bases lay in between. The CDR3 sequence is 14 residues long. The CDR3 spells CASSEATPGYEQYF. Here the CDR3 DNA reads TGTGCCAGCAGTGAAGCCACTCCAGGGTACGAGCAGTACTTC.

This clonotype has at least ten counts. V usage is TRBV4-1 and J usage is TRBJ1-5; weak D call: TRBD1 (5 bases). V was trimmed by 1 base and J by 6 bases, leaving 13 bases between them. The germline gives CDR1 MGHRA, CDR2 YSYEKL. This CDR3 has 15 residues. CDR3 coding DNA: TGCGCCAGCAGCCAAGTTTTCAGGGTGGCTCAGCCCCAGCATTTT. The encoded protein is CASSQVFRVAQPQHF.

The chain has TRBV30 and TRBJ2-6; no firm D call. The V gene's germline CDR1 is GTSNPN and CDR2 SVGIG (reference sequence). This CDR3 region has 14 residues. Between the trimmed V and J ends, which lost 3 bases and 2 bases, there was a span of 8 bases. CDR3 nucleotides: TGTGCCTGGAGAGGGATTACTGGGGCCAACGTCCTGACTTTC. This gives the protein CAWRGITGANVLTF.

This clonotype was detected many times. The V gene is TRBV7-3, the J gene TRBJ2-2, with D possibly matching TRBD2 (5 bases). CDR1 is SGHTA and CDR2 is FQGTGA in the germline V gene. This CDR3 is 17 amino acids long. Trimming removed 0 bases at V and 2 bases at J, with 13 bases between. The chain's CDR3 is CASSLTVHGGNTGELFF. The CDR3 nucleotides are TGTGCCAGCAGCTTAACCGTCCATGGAGGTAACACCGGGGAGCTGTTTTTT.

The sample holds many counts of this clonotype. The chain carries TRBV27 and TRBJ1-1; unclear D gene. Germline CDR1 is MNHEY and CDR2 is SMNVEV (reference sequence). This CDR3 comprises 13 residues. Trimming stripped 4 bases from V and 1 base from J, with 7 bases between. In nucleotides, the CDR3 is TGTGCCAGCAGTTCCCATACGAACACTGAAGCTTTCTTT. As protein: CASSSHTNTEAFF.